This TCR beta chain was sequenced in a study of T cell repertoires in cytomegalovirus infection. Overall study context: CMV infection and matching HLA type were both indicated by public TCR beta signatures.

Study observations and caveats: Totalled public TCR beta family frequency picked out people who carried CMV plus the relevant HLA. Within the response measured ex vivo, HLA-C-restricted CMV-specific TCR beta clonotypes were dominant.

The ends were cut back, 4 bases at V and 8 bases at J, with 8 bases in the middle. The CDR3 extends over 11 amino acids. The germline V gene encodes CDR1 LNHDA and CDR2 SQIVND (reference sequence). Comment on this clonotype: The target antigen is unknown.

In TCRdb, the reads were re-called with MiXCR into one record per CDR3 protein. The top ten clones hold 20% of a sample with 300,000 to 400,000 distinct CDR3 sequences, 25% to 30% of them seen once. This specimen was cultured PBMCs, taken from culture after CMV antigen stimulation. The TCR originated in a human donor in good health (CMV status not recorded). Some clones in this sample may be carry-over from other donors' samples. The V gene is TRBV19, the J gene TRBJ1-1; D not certain. The CDR3 loop is CASSTHKEAFF. In DNA form, the CDR3 reads TGTGCCAGTAGTACCCACAAGGAAGCTTTCTTT.